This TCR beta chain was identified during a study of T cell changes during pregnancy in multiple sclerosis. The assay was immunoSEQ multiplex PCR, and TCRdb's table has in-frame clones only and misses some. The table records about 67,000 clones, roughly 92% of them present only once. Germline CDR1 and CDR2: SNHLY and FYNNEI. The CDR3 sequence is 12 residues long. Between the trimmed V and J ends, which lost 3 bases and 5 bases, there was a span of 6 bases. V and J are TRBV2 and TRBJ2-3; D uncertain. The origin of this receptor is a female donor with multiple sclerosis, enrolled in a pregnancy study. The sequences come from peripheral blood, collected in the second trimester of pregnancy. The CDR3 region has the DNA TGTGCCAGCAGTGAGATGAGAGATACGCAGTATTTT. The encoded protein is CASSEMRDTQYF.